This TCR beta chain was documented in a study of T-cell reconstitution after alpha-beta-depleted transplantation in children. Preparation of the TCRbeta library involved a method that used unique molecular identifiers. Via MiXCR, TCRdb re-called the PCR reads, giving one row per CDR3 protein. The sample includes 140,000 to 150,000 distinct CDR3 sequences, 8% to 10% seen only once; the top ten take roughly 18%. Between the trimmed V and J ends, which lost 0 bases and 2 bases, there was a span of 14 bases. Germline V CDR1 and CDR2: LGHNA, YSLEER. The CDR3 covers 17 residues. Study-level points and caveats: Surviving thymic progenitors and recipient T cells were the source of high TCRbeta diversity at day 60 in some patients.

At least ten counts were recorded for this clonotype. Its antigen is as yet unknown. This receptor was taken from a female patient aged 2 to 10 who had a stem cell transplant for congenital amegakaryocytic thrombocytopenia, so the T cells may come from the graft donor. The genes are TRBV4-3 and TRBJ2-1; no definite D call. The sample was PBMCs, mostly from graft donor cells, taken 180 days after TCRalphabeta/CD19-depleted stem cell transplant. The CDR3 here is CASSQERIGLTYNEQFF. CDR3 bases: TGCGCCAGCAGCCAAGAGCGGATCGGCTTAACCTACAATGAGCAGTTCTTC.